Listed here are 32 T cell receptor beta chains from one sample, sequenced in a study of neurological immune-mediated disorders. TCRdb called the 5' RACE reads again in MiXCR, with one record for every CDR3 protein. The sample records approximately 84,000 distinct CDR3 sequences, 3.5% to 5.5% being singletons. Time point in this sample: longitudinal time-point 3. Sequenced sample: PBMCs. The origin of the receptors is a woman in her sixties or seventies with multiple sclerosis.

This clonotype was detected ten times or more. V and J are TRBV5-6 and TRBJ1-2; a weak D match, TRBD1 (6 bases). Germline-derived CDR1 and CDR2 are SGHDT and YYEEEE. V lost 4 bases and J lost 5, with 12 bases in between. This CDR3 contains 13 residues. In nucleotides, the CDR3 is TGTGCCAGCAGCCTGGACAGTAAATATGGCTACACCTTC. Amino acids: CASSLDSKYGYTF.

This clonotype was picked up many times. This chain joins TRBV7-2 and TRBJ2-5; TRBD2 matches at 10 bases. The V segment lost 9 bases and the J segment 0 bases; nucleotides outside the gene matches: 10. This CDR3 has 16 amino acids. Germline values: CDR1 SGHTA, CDR2 FQGNSA. Here the CDR3 reads CASTRYSGGYQETQYF. As DNA, the CDR3 is TGTGCCAGTACAAGATATAGCGGGGGGTACCAAGAGACCCAGTACTTC.

This clonotype showed up many times. Compared with germline, one end of the junction differs, possibly owing to a read error. The genes are TRBV7-2 and TRBJ1-3, with no clear D. Per the germline V gene, CDR1 is SGHTA and CDR2 is FQGNSA. The CDR3 is 13 residues long. This chain's CDR3 is CASNLAAGNTIYF. In DNA, the CDR3 is TGTGCCAGCAACTTAGCGGCGGGAAACACCATATATTTT.

This clonotype was recorded at least ten times. This chain links TRBV5-1 with TRBJ2-2, with 8 bases aligning to TRBD1. The V and J ends lost 10 bases and 1 base, in that order; junction bases with no gene match: 6. Germline loops: CDR1 SGHRS, CDR2 YFSETQ. This CDR3 is 14 amino acids long. The CDR3 DNA is TGCGCCGGCCGGGACAGGATGAACACCGGGGAGCTGTTTTTT. This gives the protein CAGRDRMNTGELFF. The full variable domain, its missing parts supplied by reference TRBV5-1 and TRBJ2-2, is KAGVTQTPRYLIKTRGQQVTLSCSPISGHRSVSWYQQTPGQGLQFLFEYFSETQRNKGNFPGRFSGRQFSNSRSEMNVSTLELGDSALYLCAGRDRMNTGELFFGEGSRLTVL.

This clonotype has at least ten counts. The chain has TRBV6-1 and TRBJ2-7; possibly TRBD1 for D (5 bases). The V gene lost 8 bases and the J gene lost 2 bases, with 10 bases spanning the gap. The CDR3 contains 12 residues. Per germline, CDR1 MNHNS and CDR2 SASEGT. The CDR3 spells CASFTGAYEQYF. In DNA, the CDR3 is TGTGCCAGCTTTACAGGAGCCTACGAGCAGTACTTC.

To note about this clonotype: Sequence at one end of the junction differs from germline and may be a read error. The chain is built from TRBV5-1 and TRBJ2-1, with 8 bases that match TRBD2. The CDR3 is made up of 14 amino acids. Germline-derived CDR1 and CDR2 are SGHRS and YFSETQ. The CDR3 loop is CSSSLGTSYNEQFF. The CDR3 bases are TGCTCCAGCAGCTTGGGGACTAGCTACAATGAGCAGTTCTTC.

In this sample, this clonotype turned up many times. J is TRBJ1-2 and V is TRBV2, with D unresolved. The CDR3 is 13 amino acids. The germline gives CDR1 SNHLY, CDR2 FYNNEI. Trimming took 9 bases from V and 5 from J, leaving 16 bases between them. The CDR3 loop is CARESPSRYGYTF. The CDR3 nucleotides are TGTGCCAGAGAGAGTCCCTCTCGGTATGGCTACACCTTC. The full variable domain, its missing parts supplied by reference TRBV2 and TRBJ1-2, is EPEVTQTPSHQVTQMGQEVILRCVPISNHLYFYWYRQILGQKVEFLVSFYNNEISEKSEIFDDQFSVERPDGSNFTLKIRSTKLEDSAMYFCARESPSRYGYTFGSGTRLTVV.

This clonotype has at least ten counts. The rearrangement uses TRBV20-1 and TRBJ2-3, with D unresolved. V gave up 2 bases and J gave up 6 bases, with 6 bases separating them. Per the germline V gene, CDR1 is DFQATT and CDR2 is SNEGSKA (reference sequence). The CDR3 totals 11 residues. CDR3 loop: CSARQRDTQYF. Written as DNA, the CDR3 is TGCAGTGCTAGACAGAGGGATACGCAGTATTTT.

Ten or more counts support this clonotype. The chain is built from TRBV28 and TRBJ1-3; 7 nucleotides agree with TRBD1. Germline V gene sequence: CDR1 MDHEN, CDR2 SYDVKM. This CDR3 is built from 15 residues. V gave up 6 bases and J gave up 4 bases; unmatched junction bases: 9. The CDR3 DNA sequence: TGTGCCAGCAGGGATCCACAGGGGTTGGGAAACACCATATATTTT. Amino acid sequence: CASRDPQGLGNTIYF.

This clonotype was counted many times. The rearrangement links TRBV12-3 or TRBV12-4 to TRBJ1-4; no clear D gene. This CDR3 has 14 residues. Trimming shortened V by 1 base and J by 6 bases, and 9 bases separated the two germline ends. The CDR3 region is CASSLEGWDEKLFF. DNA of the CDR3: TGTGCCAGCAGTTTAGAGGGTTGGGATGAAAAACTGTTTTTT.

This clonotype came up many times. The CDR3, as DNA: TGCAGTGCTAGAGATAGGGAAAACTATGGCTACACCTTC. It specifies CSARDRENYGYTF. The rearrangement links TRBV20-1 to TRBJ1-2; D call uncertain. V lost 0 bases, J lost 2 bases, and 7 bases lay in between. CDR3 length: 13 residues. CDR1 and CDR2 (germline): DFQATT, SNEGSKA (reference sequence).

The sample holds many counts of this clonotype. The chain couples TRBV5-1 to TRBJ1-2; TRBD1 aligns across 7 bases. J lost 7 bases, V lost 1 base, and 10 bases had no gene match. Germline assignment: CDR1 SGHRS and CDR2 YFSETQ. CDR3 size: 15 residues. CDR3 in DNA: TGCGCCAGCAGCTTGTGGCAGGGGGGCGCCGGTGGCTACACCTTC. This sequence encodes CASSLWQGGAGGYTF.

This clonotype appeared many times. DNA for the CDR3: TGTGCCATCAGGGAGACACCAGACTATGGCTACACCTTC. It specifies CAIRETPDYGYTF. The chain uses TRBV10-3 and TRBJ1-2; D gene unclear. Trimming took off 6 bases at V and 3 bases at J, with 11 bases between the two ends. This CDR3 has 13 residues. Germline CDR1 and CDR2: ENHRY and SYGVKD.

This clonotype was counted many times. The CDR3 protein is CASSYNNSPLHF. CDR3 DNA: TGTGCCAGCAGCTACAATAATTCACCCCTCCACTTT. The gene calls are TRBV7-9 and TRBJ1-6, with D hard to call. Germline V gene data show CDR1 as SEHNR and CDR2 as FQNEAQ (reference sequence). The CDR3 is made up of 12 amino acids. V was shortened by 4 bases and J by 5 bases, with 3 bases between the two germline ends.

At least ten counts were recorded for this clonotype. The chain is built from TRBV5-1 and TRBJ2-5, with 9 bases matching TRBD1. V lost 0 bases to trimming and J lost 4 bases; unmatched junction nucleotides: 1. Germline assignment: CDR1 SGHRS and CDR2 YFSETQ. CDR3 length: 14 residues. Written as DNA, the CDR3 is TGCGCCAGCAGCTTGGTGACAGGGGGAGAGACCCAGTACTTC. Residues: CASSLVTGGETQYF.

In its sample, this clonotype was seen many times. The chain combines TRBV24-1 with TRBJ2-3; D is perhaps TRBD2 (6 bases). Germline V gene lookup returns CDR1 KGHDR and CDR2 SFDVKD. Trimming stripped 3 bases from V and 2 bases from J, with 17 bases between. CDR3 length equals 17 residues. The CDR3, as DNA: TGTGCCACCAGTGATCCGACGAGCTGGGGGGACACAGATACGCAGTATTTT. Residues: CATSDPTSWGDTDTQYF.

This clonotype was picked up many times. The chain recombines TRBV6-1 with TRBJ2-7; 9 nucleotides align to TRBD1. V was clipped by 7 bases and J by 2 bases; unmatched bases: 6. This CDR3 region has 14 residues. Germline loops: CDR1 MNHNS, CDR2 SASEGT. CDR3 sequence: CASKPGQGTYEQYF. The CDR3 DNA reads TGTGCCAGCAAACCGGGACAGGGCACCTACGAGCAGTACTTC.

This clonotype came up many times. This chain uses TRBV2 with TRBJ2-7; possible D gene TRBD2, 6 bases. The CDR3 consists of 13 residues. Trimming removed 8 bases from V and 0 bases from J, with 11 bases in between. Germline assignment: CDR1 SNHLY and CDR2 FYNNEI. The CDR3 bases are TGTGCCAGCGGGAGGACGCGCTCCTACGAGCAGTACTTC. Translating gives CASGRTRSYEQYF.

This clonotype was counted many times. The rearrangement links TRBV6-5 to TRBJ1-1; 8 nucleotides line up with TRBD1. Germline CDR1 MNHEY, CDR2 SVGAGI. V shed 6 bases and J 4 bases; nucleotides not matched to a gene: 13. The CDR3 has 16 residues. CDR3 region: CASRFRQGAFATEAFF. As DNA, the CDR3 is TGTGCCAGCAGATTTCGGCAGGGGGCGTTTGCCACTGAAGCTTTCTTT.

This clonotype was recorded at least ten times. The chain is built from TRBV5-1 and TRBJ2-1; 13 bases agree with TRBD2. The V and J ends lost 0 bases and 10 bases, in that order; junction bases with no gene match: 4. Germline values: CDR1 SGHRS, CDR2 YFSETQ. This CDR3 contains 15 residues. DNA for the CDR3: TGCGCCAGCAGCTTGGAACTAGCGGGGGGGAGGGAGCAGTTCTTC. Amino acid sequence: CASSLELAGGREQFF.

This clonotype was seen at least ten times. As DNA, the CDR3 is TGTGCCAGCAGTGTATCGGGACTGCCCTATGGCTACACCTTC. It specifies CASSVSGLPYGYTF. The chain has TRBV6-5 and TRBJ1-2; weak D call: TRBD1 (5 bases). The CDR3 is 14 amino acids. Trimming cost V 5 bases and J 4 bases, with 14 bases left between them. Germline assignment: CDR1 MNHEY and CDR2 SVGAGI.

This clonotype showed up many times. The chain is built from TRBV5-1 and TRBJ2-7; possibly TRBD1 for D (6 bases). CDR1 and CDR2 (germline): SGHRS, YFSETQ. CDR3 length: 13 residues. V was cut by 7 bases and J by 3 bases, with 14 bases left in between. CDR3 residues: CASPLGQFYEQYF. The CDR3 DNA sequence: TGCGCCAGCCCCTTGGGACAATTCTACGAGCAGTACTTC.

At least ten counts were recorded for this clonotype. V is TRBV5-1 and J is TRBJ1-4, with unresolved D. CDR1 is SGHRS and CDR2 is YFSETQ in the germline V gene. This CDR3 spans 13 amino acids. Between the trimmed V and J ends, which lost 1 base and 5 bases, there was a span of 6 bases. This CDR3 is CASSLLGNEKLFF. The CDR3 region has the DNA TGCGCCAGCAGCTTGCTGGGGAATGAAAAACTGTTTTTT. Full variable domain (remainder filled in from reference TRBV5-1 and TRBJ1-4): KAGVTQTPRYLIKTRGQQVTLSCSPISGHRSVSWYQQTPGQGLQFLFEYFSETQRNKGNFPGRFSGRQFSNSRSEMNVSTLELGDSALYLCASSLLGNEKLFFGSGTQLSVL.

This clonotype occurred a few times. This chain joins TRBV5-1 and TRBJ2-3; 9 nucleotides agree with TRBD1. CDR3 length: 16 residues. Germline CDR1 and CDR2: SGHRS and YFSETQ. After removal of 0 bases from V and 4 bases from J, the junction contained 6 bases not matched to a gene. The CDR3: CASSLVQGAQADTQYF. CDR3 nucleotide sequence: TGCGCCAGCAGCTTGGTACAGGGGGCACAGGCAGATACGCAGTATTTT.

This clonotype occurred many times. The chain links TRBV3-1 to TRBJ2-5; D gene uncertain. Trimming took off 4 bases at V and 2 bases at J, with 14 bases between the two ends. Germline V gene lookup returns CDR1 LGHDT and CDR2 YNNKEL (reference sequence). The CDR3 loop spans 15 amino acids. The CDR3 DNA follows: TGTGCCAGCAGCCGGGCGGTAGGGTCGCAAGAGACCCAGTACTTC. Protein product: CASSRAVGSQETQYF.

This clonotype has at least ten counts. The CDR3 sequence is CASSFGDSNQPQHF. The CDR3 coding sequence is TGTGCCAGCAGTTTTGGGGACAGCAATCAGCCCCAGCATTTT. The chain recombines TRBV12-3 or TRBV12-4 with TRBJ1-5; weak D call: TRBD1 (5 bases). The CDR3 has 14 residues. Trimming took 3 bases from V and 1 from J, leaving 7 bases between them.

Notes on this clonotype: A read error is likely, as this CDR3 ends without the conserved phenylalanine or tryptophan. The chain employs TRBV5-1 and TRBJ2-7; the D is unclear. Germline V gene sequence: CDR1 SGHRS, CDR2 YFSETQ. The CDR3 has 12 amino acids. V lost 7 bases, J lost 0 bases, and 8 bases lay in between. CDR3 sequence: CASAEFSYEQYL. CDR3 nucleotide sequence: TGCGCCAGCGCTGAATTCTCCTACGAGCAGTACCTT.

This clonotype appeared a few times. This sequence joins TRBV7-6 and TRBJ1-1; D might be TRBD1 (6 bases). The germline V gene has CDR1 SGHVS and CDR2 FNYEAQ. Trimming pared 2 bases from V and 7 bases from J, leaving 14 bases between. The CDR3 has 14 amino acids. The chain's CDR3 is CASSLLSRGYEAFF. The CDR3 DNA follows: TGTGCCAGCAGCTTACTATCCAGGGGTTATGAAGCTTTCTTT.

This clonotype was picked up many times. This chain links TRBV7-2 with TRBJ2-5; unclear D gene. This CDR3 has 9 residues. V lost 8 bases and J 5 bases, leaving 3 bases between the germline ends. CDR1 and CDR2 (germline): SGHTA, FQGNSA. The CDR3 DNA follows: TGTGCCAGCGGGGAGACCCAGTACTTC. Translation: CASGETQYF.

The CDR3 loop reads CASSPWGVNTEAFF. The DNA of the CDR3 is TGTGCCAGCTCACCTTGGGGGGTTAACACTGAAGCTTTCTTT. This chain joins TRBV18 and TRBJ1-1, with TRBD1 as a possible D gene (5 bases). The CDR3 extends over 14 amino acids. V was shortened by 3 bases and J by 2 bases, with 10 bases between the two germline ends. CDR1 and CDR2 (germline): KGHSH, LQKENI.

This clonotype was counted only a few times. The junction departs from the called germline gene at one end, perhaps through a read error. This chain joins TRBV10-1 and TRBJ2-1; 9 nucleotides align to TRBD2. The CDR3 sequence is 15 residues long. Germline V gene lookup returns CDR1 WNHNN and CDR2 SYGVQD (reference sequence). The CDR3 sequence: CASSDYSGGPNVQFF. Here the CDR3 DNA reads TGCGCCAGCAGTGACTATAGCGGGGGACCCAATGTGCAGTTCTTC.

At least ten counts were recorded for this clonotype. The chain couples TRBV3-1 to TRBJ2-5, with D uncertain. Germline V gives CDR1 LGHDT, CDR2 YNNKEL (reference sequence). The ends were cut back, 1 base at V and 5 bases at J, with 5 bases in the middle. CDR3 size: 12 residues. For the CDR3, the DNA is TGTGCCAGCAGCCAAGTGAGCGAGACCCAGTACTTC. Residues: CASSQVSETQYF.